This TCR beta chain originates from a study of T cell responses to AZD1222 COVID-19 vaccine. The data were produced by immunoSEQ multiplex PCR, yet TCRdb's version contains in-frame clones alone and is incomplete. The sample holds approximately 130,000 clones, approximately 86% seen once. Whether given at about 4 or about 12 weeks, second doses were pooled. J gave up 1 base and V 7 bases, and 10 bases lay outside the gene matches. The germline V gene encodes CDR1 SGHAT and CDR2 FQNNGV. This CDR3 comprises 16 residues. The sample in question was peripheral blood, obtained 28 days after the second AZD1222 dose. The chain links TRBV11-2 to TRBJ2-7; 10 bases fit TRBD1. The TCR sequence derives from an adult who received the AZD1222 COVID-19 vaccine. CDR3 region: CASTTRRDRGSYEQYF. CDR3 sequence (DNA): TGTGCCAGCACCACCCGCCGGGACAGGGGATCCTACGAGCAGTACTTC. Looking up the rest from reference TRBV11-2 and TRBJ2-7 gives the full variable domain: EAGVAQSPRYKIIEKRQSVAFWCNPISGHATLYWYQQILGQGPKLLIQFQNNGVVDDSQLPKDRFSAERLKGVDSTLKIQPAKLEDSAVYLCASTTRRDRGSYEQYFGPGTRLTVT.